This T cell receptor beta chain was sequenced in a study of patients and donors after allogeneic stem cell transplantation. This CDR3 is 18 amino acids long. V was trimmed by 5 bases and J by 0 bases, leaving 19 bases between them. TCRdb redid the calling of the RT-PCR reads with MiXCR, one entry per CDR3 protein. Among about 200,000 distinct CDR3 sequences listed, roughly 40% were seen once. The TCR originated in a human donor who was either an allogeneic HSCT recipient or a stem cell or donor lymphocyte infusion donor (not recorded which). It is not recorded whose cells these are; they may come from a transplant donor. The genes are TRBV12-3 or TRBV12-4 and TRBJ1-4, with unresolved D. Sequenced input: blood, either unsorted or a sorted T cell fraction (not recorded which). The CDR3 DNA reads TGTGCCAGCAGTCCAATGGTGGGGAGGCTCCCAACTAATGAAAAACTGTTTTTT. Its translation is CASSPMVGRLPTNEKLFF.